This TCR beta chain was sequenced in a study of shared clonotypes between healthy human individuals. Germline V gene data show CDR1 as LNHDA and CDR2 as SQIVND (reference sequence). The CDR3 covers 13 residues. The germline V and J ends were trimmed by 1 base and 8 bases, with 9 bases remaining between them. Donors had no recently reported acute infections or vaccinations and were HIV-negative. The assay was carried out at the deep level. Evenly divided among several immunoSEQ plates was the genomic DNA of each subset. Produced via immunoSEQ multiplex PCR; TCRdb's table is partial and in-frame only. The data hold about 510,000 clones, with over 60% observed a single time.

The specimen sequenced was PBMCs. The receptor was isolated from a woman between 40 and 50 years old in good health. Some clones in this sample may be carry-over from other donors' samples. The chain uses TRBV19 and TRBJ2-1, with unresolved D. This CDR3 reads CASSIVTWDEQFF. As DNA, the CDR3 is TGTGCCAGTAGTATAGTGACCTGGGATGAGCAGTTCTTC.